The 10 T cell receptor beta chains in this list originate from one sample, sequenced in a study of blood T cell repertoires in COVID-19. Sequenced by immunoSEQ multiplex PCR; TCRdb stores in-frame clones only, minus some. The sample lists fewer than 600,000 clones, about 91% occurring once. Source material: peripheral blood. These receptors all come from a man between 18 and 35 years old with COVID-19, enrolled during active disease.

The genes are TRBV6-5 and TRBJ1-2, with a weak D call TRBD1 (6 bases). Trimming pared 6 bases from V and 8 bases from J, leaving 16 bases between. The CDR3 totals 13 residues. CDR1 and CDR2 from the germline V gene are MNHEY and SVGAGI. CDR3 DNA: TGTGCCAGCAGCGAGCCCTACAGGGACGGCTACACCTTC. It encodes CASSEPYRDGYTF.

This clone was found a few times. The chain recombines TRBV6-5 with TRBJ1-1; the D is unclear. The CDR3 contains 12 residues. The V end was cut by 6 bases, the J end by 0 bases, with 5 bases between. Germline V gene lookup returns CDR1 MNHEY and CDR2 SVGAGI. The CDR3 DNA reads TGTGCCAGCAGAGCGATGAACACTGAAGCTTTCTTT. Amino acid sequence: CASRAMNTEAFF.

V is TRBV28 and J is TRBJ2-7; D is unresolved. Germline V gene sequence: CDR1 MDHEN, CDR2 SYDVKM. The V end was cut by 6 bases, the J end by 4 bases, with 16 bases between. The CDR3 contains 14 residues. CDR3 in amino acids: CASSPDLAGYEQYF. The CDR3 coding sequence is TGTGCCAGCAGCCCCGATCTGGCTGGTTACGAGCAGTACTTC.

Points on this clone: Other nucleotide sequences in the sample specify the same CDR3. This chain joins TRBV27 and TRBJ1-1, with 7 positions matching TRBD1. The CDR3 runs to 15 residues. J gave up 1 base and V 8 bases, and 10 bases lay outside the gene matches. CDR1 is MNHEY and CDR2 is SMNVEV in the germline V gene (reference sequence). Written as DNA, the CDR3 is TGTGCCAGCGGAGCCTGGGACAGACGGAACACTGAAGCTTTCTTT. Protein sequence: CASGAWDRRNTEAFF.

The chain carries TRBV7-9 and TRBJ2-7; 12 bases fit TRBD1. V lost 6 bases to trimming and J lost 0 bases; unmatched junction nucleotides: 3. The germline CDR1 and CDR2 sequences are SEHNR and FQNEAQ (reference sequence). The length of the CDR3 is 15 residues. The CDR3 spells CASSSGQGASYEQYF. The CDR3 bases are TGTGCCAGCAGTTCGGGACAGGGGGCCTCCTACGAGCAGTACTTC.

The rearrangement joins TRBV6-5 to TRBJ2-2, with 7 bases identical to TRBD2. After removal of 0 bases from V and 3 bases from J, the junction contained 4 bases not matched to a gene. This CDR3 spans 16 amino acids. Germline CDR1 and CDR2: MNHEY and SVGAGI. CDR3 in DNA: TGTGCCAGCAGTTACTCTGGCGGGAGCCACACCGGGGAGCTGTTTTTT. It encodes CASSYSGGSHTGELFF.

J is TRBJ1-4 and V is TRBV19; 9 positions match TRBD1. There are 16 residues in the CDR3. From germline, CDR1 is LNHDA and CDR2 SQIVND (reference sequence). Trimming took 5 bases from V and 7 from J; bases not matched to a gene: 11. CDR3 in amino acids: CASSAQRDRVTEKLFF. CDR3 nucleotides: TGTGCCAGTAGTGCCCAACGGGACAGGGTTACTGAAAAACTGTTTTTT.

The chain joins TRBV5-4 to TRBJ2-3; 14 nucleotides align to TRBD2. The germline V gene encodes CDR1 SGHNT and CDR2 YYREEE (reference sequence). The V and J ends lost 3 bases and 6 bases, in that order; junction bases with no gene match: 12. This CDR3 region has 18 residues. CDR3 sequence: CASSSRLAGGPTGDTQYF. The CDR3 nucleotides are TGTGCCAGCAGCTCTCGACTAGCGGGGGGGCCTACTGGGGATACGCAGTATTTT.

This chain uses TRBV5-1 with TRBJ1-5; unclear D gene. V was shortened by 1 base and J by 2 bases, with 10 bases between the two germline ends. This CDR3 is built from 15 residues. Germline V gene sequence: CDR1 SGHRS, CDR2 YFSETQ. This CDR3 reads CASSLSTEGNQPQHF. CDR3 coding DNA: TGCGCCAGCAGCTTGAGTACGGAGGGCAATCAGCCCCAGCATTTT.

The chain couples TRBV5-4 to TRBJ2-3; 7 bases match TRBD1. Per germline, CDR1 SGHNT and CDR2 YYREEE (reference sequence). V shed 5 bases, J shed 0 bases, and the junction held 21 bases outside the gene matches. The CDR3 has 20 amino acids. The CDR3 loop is CASSPELAGQEYSSTDTQYF. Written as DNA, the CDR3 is TGTGCCAGCAGTCCGGAATTAGCCGGACAGGAATACTCTAGCACAGATACGCAGTATTTT.